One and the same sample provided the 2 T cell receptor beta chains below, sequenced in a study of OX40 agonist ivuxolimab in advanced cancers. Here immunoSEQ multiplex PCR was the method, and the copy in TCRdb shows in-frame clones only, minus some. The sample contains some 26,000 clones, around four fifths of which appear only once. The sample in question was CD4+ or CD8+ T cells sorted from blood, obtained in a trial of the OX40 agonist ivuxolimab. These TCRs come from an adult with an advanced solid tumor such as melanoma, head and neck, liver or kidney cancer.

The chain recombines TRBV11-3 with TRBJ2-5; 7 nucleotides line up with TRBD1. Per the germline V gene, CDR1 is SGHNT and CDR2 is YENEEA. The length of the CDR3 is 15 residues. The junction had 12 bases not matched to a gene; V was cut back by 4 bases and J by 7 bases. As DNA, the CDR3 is TGTGCCAGCAGCTCCTCGAGGGGGCCCTTGGGGACCCAGTACTTC. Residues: CASSSSRGPLGTQYF.

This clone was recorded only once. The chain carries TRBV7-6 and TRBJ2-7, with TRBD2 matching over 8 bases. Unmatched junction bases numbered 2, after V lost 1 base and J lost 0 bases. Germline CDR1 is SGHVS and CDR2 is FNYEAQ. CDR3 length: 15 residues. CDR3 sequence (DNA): TGTGCCAGCAGCTTAGGTAGCGGGGACTCCTACGAGCAGTACTTC. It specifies CASSLGSGDSYEQYF.